The clone carrying this TCR beta chain was found many times. The data derive from a study of T cells after yellow fever vaccination. CDR3 length equals 12 residues. V lost 7 bases, J lost 4 bases, and 8 bases lay in between. The germline CDR1 and CDR2 sequences are SGHTA and FQGNSA. A universal primer site and UMIs were added as TCR cDNA was made by 5'RACE template switching. Using its own MiXCR run on the 5' RACE reads, TCRdb lists one record per CDR3 protein. This sample has 200,000 to 300,000 distinct CDR3 sequences, with more than 3.5% found just once. Sample: PBMCs, taken 15 days after the yellow fever booster vaccination. The sequence derives from a man aged 18 to 35 who received the YFV17D yellow fever vaccine. The chain links TRBV7-2 to TRBJ1-5; no reliable D call. CDR3 nucleotides: TGTGCCAGCAACTACATGAATCAGCCCCAGCATTTT. It translates to CASNYMNQPQHF.